These 7 T cell receptor beta chains were sequenced from one sample in a study of T-cell reconstitution after alpha-beta-depleted transplantation in children. Unique molecular identifiers were incorporated when the TCRbeta library was constructed. One entry per CDR3 protein, called by TCRdb with MiXCR from the PCR reads. The sample has about 600,000 distinct CDR3 sequences, approximately 12% seen once. The specimen comprised PBMCs, mostly from graft donor cells, sampled 360 days after TCRalphabeta/CD19-depleted stem cell transplant. The receptors originated from a male patient aged 5 to 17 who had a stem cell transplant for acute myeloid leukemia, so the T cells may come from the graft donor.

V and J are TRBV18 and TRBJ2-5; D is unclear. V lost 2 bases and J lost 0, with 10 bases in between. Germline loops: CDR1 KGHSH, CDR2 LQKENI. The length of the CDR3 is 15 residues. The CDR3 spells CASSPLNVHQETQYF. The CDR3 DNA reads TGTGCCAGCTCACCATTGAACGTCCACCAAGAGACCCAGTACTTC.

This clonotype was detected only a few times. The CDR3 DNA follows: TGTGCCAGCAGCTTTAGGGTTGGGGGAGAACTCAATGAGCAGTTCTTC. It specifies CASSFRVGGELNEQFF. The chain links TRBV11-1 to TRBJ2-1, with D perhaps given as TRBD1 or TRBD2 (5 bases each). Trimming took off 3 bases at V and 6 bases at J, with 18 bases between the two ends. This CDR3 comprises 16 residues. Germline V gene lookup returns CDR1 SGHAT and CDR2 FQDESV (reference sequence). Drawing the rest from reference TRBV11-1 and TRBJ2-1, the complete variable domain is EAEVAQSPRYKITEKSQAVAFWCDPISGHATLYWYRQILGQGPELLVQFQDESVVDDSQLPKDRFSAERLKGVDSTLKIQPAELGDSAMYLCASSFRVGGELNEQFFGPGTRLTVL.

The CDR3 region is CASSSPGQVGGLMNTEAFF. CDR3 nucleotide sequence: TGTGCCAGCAGTTCTCCGGGACAGGTGGGAGGTTTAATGAACACTGAAGCTTTCTTT. The rearrangement links TRBV6-5 to TRBJ1-1; 8 nucleotides align to TRBD1. Germline CDR1 MNHEY, CDR2 SVGAGI. The length of the CDR3 is 19 residues. V was clipped by 4 bases and J by 0 bases; unmatched bases: 16.

This clonotype showed up just a few times. This chain connects TRBV19 to TRBJ2-1; 8 nucleotides agree with TRBD2. With 1 base clipped from V and 9 bases from J, the junction kept 5 bases outside the gene matches. The length of the CDR3 is 14 residues. CDR1 is LNHDA, CDR2 SQIVND, per germline (reference sequence). The CDR3 DNA is TGTGCCAGTAGTATAGGTCTCCTAGCGGGTGAGCAGTTCTTC. Translation: CASSIGLLAGEQFF.

In its sample, this clonotype was seen many times. The chain couples TRBV27 to TRBJ2-4; TRBD1 matches 7 bases. This CDR3 spans 18 amino acids. Germline lookup yields CDR1 MNHEY and CDR2 SMNVEV (reference sequence). The junction had 12 bases not matched to a gene; V was cut back by 3 bases and J by 1 base. This CDR3 reads CASSLRGGDRVAKNIQYF. The CDR3 coding sequence is TGTGCCAGCAGTTTGAGAGGGGGCGACAGGGTGGCCAAAAACATTCAGTACTTC.

This clonotype was observed a few times. This sequence joins TRBV5-1 and TRBJ2-7, with TRBD2 matching over 11 bases. This CDR3 spans 17 amino acids. Trimming cost V 1 base and J 1 base; bases outside gene matches: 7. CDR1 and CDR2 from the germline V gene are SGHRS and YFSETQ. CDR3 protein: CASSLRSGLAVSYEQYF. The CDR3 bases are TGCGCCAGCAGCTTGCGATCGGGACTAGCGGTATCCTACGAGCAGTACTTC.

This clonotype has only a few counts. This chain uses TRBV28 with TRBJ1-5, with D hard to call. The V gene lost 6 bases and the J gene lost 1 base, with 13 bases spanning the gap. Per the germline V gene, CDR1 is MDHEN and CDR2 is SYDVKM. CDR3 size: 15 residues. CDR3 protein: CASRPPDGSNQPQHF. In DNA form, the CDR3 reads TGTGCCAGCAGACCCCCCGACGGGAGCAATCAGCCCCAGCATTTT.